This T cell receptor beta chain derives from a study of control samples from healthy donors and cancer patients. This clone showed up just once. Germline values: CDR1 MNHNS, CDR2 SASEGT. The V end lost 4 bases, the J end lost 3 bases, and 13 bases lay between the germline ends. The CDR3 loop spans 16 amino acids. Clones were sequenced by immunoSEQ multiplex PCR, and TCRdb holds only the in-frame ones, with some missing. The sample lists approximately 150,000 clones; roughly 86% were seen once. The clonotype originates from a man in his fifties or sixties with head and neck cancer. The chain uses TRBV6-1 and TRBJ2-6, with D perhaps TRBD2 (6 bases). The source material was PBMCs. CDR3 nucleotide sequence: TGTGCCAGCAGTGGGATGGAGGGTCTTGGGGCCAACGTCCTGACTTTC. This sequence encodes CASSGMEGLGANVLTF.